The 29 T cell receptor beta chains below were found in one sample sequenced in a study of T cell responses to AZD1222 COVID-19 vaccine (dated by TCRdb to about 2021). Interpreted using the paper, the time point label stands for: baseline before first vaccination. Libraries were constructed by the immunoSEQ multiplex PCR assay. TCRdb limited this immuneACCESS table to in-frame rearrangements with V and J called. A share of clones is missing; checked studies link under half to unresolved V genes, and the rest is unexplained. The sample yields about 150,000 clones; just over 90% were counted once. Clones ranked in the top ten supply 1.5% to 2% of the sample. Sequencing used peripheral blood, obtained on day 0 of AZD1222 vaccination. The receptors were gathered from an adult in good health.

This chain's CDR3 is CSATGGGRGRYEQYF. The CDR3 DNA sequence: TGCAGCGCCACAGGGGGGGGCAGGGGAAGGTACGAGCAGTACTTC. The chain has TRBV29-1 and TRBJ2-7; D possibly corresponds to TRBD1 (8 bases). The CDR3 has 15 amino acids. The germline CDR1 and CDR2 sequences are SQVTM and ANQGSEA. The V end was cut by 7 bases, the J end by 4 bases, with 23 bases between.

The chain uses TRBV14 and TRBJ2-7; the D is unclear. Germline-derived CDR1 and CDR2 are SGHDN and FVKESK. The CDR3 runs to 13 residues. Trimming left V 2 bases short and J 0 bases short, with 5 bases between. This CDR3 is CASSQTISYEQYF. CDR3 nucleotide sequence: TGTGCCAGCAGCCAAACCATCTCCTACGAGCAGTACTTC.

This CDR3 is CASGRLDRDEKLFF. DNA of the CDR3: TGTGCCAGCGGACGTTTGGACAGGGATGAAAAACTGTTTTTT. The gene calls are TRBV27 and TRBJ1-4; 8 positions agree with TRBD1. The CDR3 is 14 amino acids. CDR1 is MNHEY, CDR2 SMNVEV, per germline (reference sequence). The J segment lost 6 bases and the V segment lost 8 bases, leaving 8 bases of the junction unmatched. Looking up the rest from reference TRBV27 and TRBJ1-4 gives the full variable domain: EAQVTQNPRYLITVTGKKLTVTCSQNMNHEYMSWYRQDPGLGLRQIYYSMNVEVTDKGDVPEGYKVSRKEKRNFPLILESPSPNQTSLYFCASGRLDRDEKLFFGSGTQLSVL.

V and J are TRBV28 and TRBJ2-1; the match to TRBD2 covers 11 bases. This CDR3 has 14 amino acids. The J segment lost 7 bases and the V segment lost 8 bases, leaving 7 bases of the junction unmatched. The V gene's germline CDR1 is MDHEN and CDR2 SYDVKM. The CDR3 reads CASVTSGSINEQFF. DNA for the CDR3: TGTGCCAGCGTCACTAGCGGGAGTATAAATGAGCAGTTCTTC. Combining the CDR3 with reference TRBV28 and TRBJ2-1 gives the whole variable domain DVKVTQSSRYLVKRTGEKVFLECVQDMDHENMFWYRQDPGLGLRLIYFSYDVKMKEKGDIPEGYSVSREKKERFSLILESASTNQTSMYLCASVTSGSINEQFFGPGTRLTVL.

The V call is TRBV6-2 or TRBV6-3, the J call TRBJ2-1, with 9 nucleotides matching TRBD2. CDR1 and CDR2 (germline): MNHEY, SVGEGT. The CDR3 is made up of 16 amino acids. The V and J ends lost 2 bases and 5 bases, in that order; junction bases with no gene match: 7. DNA for the CDR3: TGTGCCAGCAGTTACGTAGCGGGAGTATTCAACAATGAGCAGTTCTTC. It codes for CASSYVAGVFNNEQFF.

The CDR3 coding sequence is TGTGCCAGCAGTGAAGGGGCGCTTCGAACCCTCTATGGCTACACCTTC. Its protein is CASSEGALRTLYGYTF. This rearrangement joins TRBV6-1 to TRBJ1-2; D not certain. Germline V gene sequence: CDR1 MNHNS, CDR2 SASEGT. The V and J ends lost 1 base and 4 bases respectively, with 16 bases between them. The CDR3 totals 16 residues.

The chain employs TRBV7-6 and TRBJ2-1; D may be TRBD2 (5 bases). V lost 4 bases to trimming and J lost 8 bases, with 27 bases between them. CDR1 and CDR2 from the germline V gene are SGHVS and FNYEAQ. This CDR3 region has 18 residues. CDR3 sequence: CASSSPTRFARGRDEQFF. In DNA, the CDR3 is TGTGCCAGCAGCTCCCCAACAAGGTTCGCAAGAGGGCGTGATGAGCAGTTCTTC.

J is TRBJ1-1 and V is TRBV4-2; tentatively, D is TRBD1 (5 bases). Germline assignment: CDR1 LGHNA and CDR2 YNFKEQ. The germline V and J ends were trimmed by 0 bases and 1 base, with 12 bases remaining between them. This CDR3 is 16 amino acids long. The CDR3 protein is CASSQEVGGGNTEAFF. CDR3 nucleotides: TGTGCCAGCAGCCAAGAGGTTGGGGGGGGGAACACTGAAGCTTTCTTT.

V and J are TRBV9 and TRBJ2-3, with D possibly TRBD2 on 6 matching bases. This CDR3 is 13 amino acids long. Germline V gene lookup returns CDR1 SGDLS and CDR2 YYNGEE. V gave up 4 bases and J gave up 4 bases, with 10 bases separating them. CDR3 amino acids: CASSQGGADTQYF. In DNA, the CDR3 is TGTGCCAGCAGCCAAGGAGGGGCAGATACGCAGTATTTT.

V usage is TRBV6-5 and J usage is TRBJ1-1; TRBD1 agrees at 7 bases. The CDR3 has 16 amino acids. Trimming took 0 bases from V and 2 from J; bases not matched to a gene: 6. CDR1 is MNHEY and CDR2 is SVGAGI in the germline V gene. CDR3 loop: CASSYSPGQANTEAFF. In DNA form, the CDR3 reads TGTGCCAGCAGTTACTCGCCTGGACAGGCAAACACTGAAGCTTTCTTT.

This rearrangement joins TRBV6-2 or TRBV6-3 to TRBJ2-7; TRBD1 aligns across 7 bases. The CDR3 spans 15 residues. Looked up from germline, CDR1 is MNHEY and CDR2 is SVGEGT. V was pared by 2 bases and J by 0 bases, with 4 bases of the junction left unmatched. For the CDR3, the DNA is TGTGCCAGCAGTTACGAACAGGGGAGCTCCTACGAGCAGTACTTC. This translates into CASSYEQGSSYEQYF.

DNA for the CDR3: TGTGCCAGCAGCTTGACGGGGAACGAGCAGTACTTC. It translates to CASSLTGNEQYF. The chain combines TRBV5-6 with TRBJ2-7, with a tentative D call TRBD2 (5 bases). Germline assignment: CDR1 SGHDT and CDR2 YYEEEE. V was shortened by 1 base and J by 5 bases, with 7 bases between the two germline ends. The CDR3 has 12 amino acids.

This chain links TRBV20-1 with TRBJ2-1; TRBD2 matches at 13 bases. Per the germline V gene, CDR1 is DFQATT and CDR2 is SNEGSKA (reference sequence). The CDR3 runs 16 residues. V was clipped by 3 bases and J by 5 bases; unmatched bases: 7. The CDR3 coding sequence is TGCAGTGCTAGTGGACTAGCGGGAGAGCTAAACAATGAGCAGTTCTTC. It codes for CSASGLAGELNNEQFF.

V is TRBV24-1 and J is TRBJ2-1, with D perhaps TRBD2 (5 bases). The CDR3 is made up of 14 amino acids. Trimming shortened V by 0 bases and J by 6 bases, and 8 bases separated the two germline ends. Germline CDR1 is KGHDR and CDR2 is SFDVKD. CDR3 amino acids: CATSDLGELNEQFF. The DNA for the CDR3 is TGTGCCACCAGTGATTTGGGGGAGCTCAATGAGCAGTTCTTC.

V and J are TRBV7-2 and TRBJ2-7; 9 bases are shared with TRBD2. The junction had 16 bases not matched to a gene; V was cut back by 1 base and J by 6 bases. Looked up from germline, CDR1 is SGHTA and CDR2 is FQGNSA. This CDR3 is built from 18 residues. CDR3 sequence reads: CASSLVLRGLAGDGEQYF. The CDR3, as DNA: TGTGCCAGCAGCTTAGTGTTAAGGGGTTTAGCGGGAGACGGCGAGCAGTACTTC.

The gene calls are TRBV24-1 and TRBJ2-7; TRBD2 matches 7 bases. Germline-derived CDR1 and CDR2 are KGHDR and SFDVKD. CDR3 size: 16 residues. The ends lost 2 bases at V and 9 bases at J; junction bases unmatched: 15. CDR3 region: CATSDSRRGRAQGQYF. DNA of the CDR3: TGTGCCACCAGTGATTCCCGACGAGGGAGGGCGCAGGGGCAGTACTTC.

This clone was picked up one time. The rearrangement joins TRBV5-3 to TRBJ1-1; 12 nucleotides match TRBD1. TRBV5-3 is filed as an ORF, its function uncertain. Losses at the gene ends were 4 bases for V and 4 bases for J; bases not matched to a gene: 2. The CDR3 has 14 amino acids. This chain's CDR3 is CARSGTGGSTEAFF. CDR3 sequence (DNA): TGTGCCAGAAGCGGGACAGGGGGCAGCACTGAAGCTTTCTTT.

The chain carries TRBV28 and TRBJ2-7, with 7 bases identical to TRBD1. With V trimmed by 5 bases and J by 6 bases, 13 bases remained unmatched. This CDR3 has 15 residues. From germline, CDR1 is MDHEN and CDR2 SYDVKM. The CDR3 spells CASSVADRDESEQYF. CDR3 nucleotide sequence: TGTGCCAGCAGTGTAGCCGACAGGGATGAGTCCGAGCAGTACTTC. Together with reference TRBV28 and TRBJ2-7, the CDR3 gives the full variable domain: DVKVTQSSRYLVKRTGEKVFLECVQDMDHENMFWYRQDPGLGLRLIYFSYDVKMKEKGDIPEGYSVSREKKERFSLILESASTNQTSMYLCASSVADRDESEQYFGPGTRLTVT.

V usage is TRBV28 and J usage is TRBJ2-2; D gene ambiguous. Deletions cut 7 bases from V and 7 bases from J, with 13 bases between. This CDR3 region has 13 residues. Germline CDR1 is MDHEN and CDR2 is SYDVKM. This CDR3 is CASNPGGLGELFF. The DNA for the CDR3 is TGTGCCAGCAACCCCGGTGGTCTCGGGGAGCTGTTTTTT.

The CDR3 region has the DNA TGTGCCATCAGTGAGCTCCGGGACAGGGCTAACTATGGCTACACCTTC. Its protein product is CAISELRDRANYGYTF. This chain links TRBV10-3 with TRBJ1-2; 9 nucleotides align to TRBD1. The CDR3 is 16 residues long. CDR1 is ENHRY, CDR2 SYGVKD, per germline. The V gene end was trimmed by 2 bases and the J gene end by 0 bases; junction bases not matched to a gene: 4.

The chain uses TRBV27 and TRBJ2-7, with 11 bases fitting TRBD1. Germline CDR1 and CDR2: MNHEY and SMNVEV (reference sequence). V lost 2 bases to trimming and J lost 3 bases; unmatched junction nucleotides: 3. This CDR3 is 15 amino acids long. This CDR3 reads CASSLGGTGGYEQYF. CDR3 DNA: TGTGCCAGCAGTTTAGGAGGGACAGGGGGCTACGAGCAGTACTTC.

The chain couples TRBV7-2 to TRBJ2-1; 11 nucleotides align to TRBD2. Germline loops: CDR1 SGHTA, CDR2 FQGNSA. The ends lost 1 base at V and 7 bases at J; junction bases unmatched: 6. The CDR3 is 16 residues long. The CDR3 nucleotides are TGTGCCAGCAGCTTAGAAGGTGCTAGCGGGAGGAATGAGCAGTTCTTC. Translation gives CASSLEGASGRNEQFF. The full variable domain, in which reference TRBV7-2 and TRBJ2-1 provide the parts outside the CDR3, is GAGVSQSPSNKVTEKGKDVELRCDPISGHTALYWYRQSLGQGLEFLIYFQGNSAPDKSGLPSDRFSAERTGGSVSTLTIQRTQQEDSAVYLCASSLEGASGRNEQFFGPGTRLTVL.

This clone was counted once. V usage is TRBV5-8 and J usage is TRBJ1-5; D is possibly TRBD1 (5 bases). CDR3 length: 14 amino acids. Trimming took 1 base from V and 6 from J, leaving 11 bases between them. Per germline, CDR1 SGHTS and CDR2 YDEGEE. CDR3 in amino acids: CASSLRGVGQPQHF. In DNA, the CDR3 is TGTGCCAGCAGCTTGCGGGGGGTTGGTCAGCCCCAGCATTTT.

This clone was detected only once. The chain employs TRBV24-1 and TRBJ2-2; D might be TRBD2 (5 bases). Germline values: CDR1 KGHDR, CDR2 SFDVKD. The V end lost 0 bases, the J end lost 1 base, and 11 bases lay between the germline ends. CDR3 size: 17 residues. For the CDR3, the DNA is TGTGCCACCAGTGATTTGCAGCGGACCGTGAACACCGGGGAGCTGTTTTTT. It encodes CATSDLQRTVNTGELFF.

V usage is TRBV6-2 or TRBV6-3 and J usage is TRBJ2-7, with TRBD2 identical over 10 bases. J was trimmed by 1 base and V by 6 bases; bases with no gene match: 9. Germline CDR1 reads MNHEY; CDR2 reads SVGEGT. The CDR3 is made up of 16 amino acids. Here the CDR3 DNA reads TGTGCCAGCAGACCTCAGCGGGAGGGCCGTTCCTACGAGCAGTACTTC. Protein: CASRPQREGRSYEQYF.

J is TRBJ2-5 and V is TRBV21-1. TRBV21-1 is listed as a pseudogene. The CDR3 spans 14 residues. This CDR3 reads CASSKVGYQETQYF. The CDR3 nucleotides are TGTGCCAGCAGCAAAGTGGGGTACCAAGAGACCCAGTACTTC.

This clone has a single count. The V call is TRBV14, the J call TRBJ1-4; D remains unclear. Germline V gene sequence: CDR1 SGHDN, CDR2 FVKESK. Trimming left V 0 bases short and J 2 bases short, with 7 bases between. The CDR3 sequence is 15 residues long. CDR3 amino acids: CASSQDAETNEKLFF. The CDR3 DNA is TGTGCCAGCAGCCAAGACGCGGAGACTAATGAAAAACTGTTTTTT.

The chain couples TRBV6-5 to TRBJ2-7; a possible D gene is TRBD2 (6 bases). Germline V gene sequence: CDR1 MNHEY, CDR2 SVGAGI. Trimming pared 0 bases from V and 6 bases from J, leaving 15 bases between. The CDR3 covers 15 residues. CDR3 sequence (DNA): TGTGCCAGCAGTTACTCGGCTAGCGCTCACGGCGAGCAGTACTTC. It yields the protein CASSYSASAHGEQYF.

The chain uses TRBV20-1 and TRBJ1-2; 9 positions match TRBD1. Germline V gene sequence: CDR1 DFQATT, CDR2 SNEGSKA (reference sequence). The CDR3 is 17 residues long. Germline trimming cut 3 bases from V and 7 bases from J; bases unmatched to any gene: 18. Here the CDR3 DNA reads TGCAGTGCTAGTTACGTAATGGGGACAGGGTTTTTCTTTGGCTACACCTTC. It is translated as CSASYVMGTGFFFGYTF.